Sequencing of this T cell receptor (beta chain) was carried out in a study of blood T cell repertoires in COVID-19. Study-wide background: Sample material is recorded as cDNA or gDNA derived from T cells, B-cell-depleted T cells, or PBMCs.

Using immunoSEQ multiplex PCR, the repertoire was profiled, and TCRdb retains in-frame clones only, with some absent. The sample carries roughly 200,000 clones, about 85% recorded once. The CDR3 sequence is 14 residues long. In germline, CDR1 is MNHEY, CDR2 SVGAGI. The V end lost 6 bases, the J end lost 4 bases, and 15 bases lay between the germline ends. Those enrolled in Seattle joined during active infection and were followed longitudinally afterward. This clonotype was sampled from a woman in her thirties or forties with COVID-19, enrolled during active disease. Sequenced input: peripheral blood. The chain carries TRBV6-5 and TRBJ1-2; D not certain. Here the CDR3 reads CASSRVVETYGYTF. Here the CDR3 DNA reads TGTGCCAGCAGCCGAGTTGTGGAGACCTATGGCTACACCTTC.